Below are 18 T cell receptor beta chains sequenced from a single sample in a study of neurological immune-mediated disorders. One entry per CDR3 protein results from TCRdb running MiXCR on the 5' RACE reads. Among about 62,000 distinct CDR3 sequences listed, 3.7% were seen once. Sequencing input: PBMCs. These receptors were taken from a woman aged 45-65 years with multiple sclerosis.

The sample holds many counts of this clonotype. V and J are TRBV4-2 and TRBJ2-7, with TRBD2 matching over 7 bases. Germline CDR1 and CDR2: LGHNA and YNFKEQ. Trimming took 0 bases from V and 3 from J; bases not matched to a gene: 8. This CDR3 contains 16 residues. The CDR3 DNA reads TGTGCCAGCAGCCAAGATGGGGCGGGAGCGAACTACGAGCAGTACTTC. Translation gives CASSQDGAGANYEQYF.

This clonotype was observed at least ten times. The chain joins TRBV12-3 or TRBV12-4 to TRBJ2-3; 12 bases are a match to TRBD2. The junction had 5 bases not matched to a gene; V was cut back by 5 bases and J by 5 bases. The CDR3 runs to 15 residues. The CDR3: CASSPSGRAEDTQYF. CDR3 in DNA: TGTGCCAGCAGTCCTAGCGGGAGGGCCGAAGATACGCAGTATTTT.

This clonotype was seen many times. V usage is TRBV15 and J usage is TRBJ2-2; 10 nucleotides match TRBD1. The CDR3 is 15 amino acids. The V gene's germline CDR1 is LNHNV and CDR2 YYDKDF (reference sequence). Germline trimming cut 1 base from V and 4 bases from J; bases unmatched to any gene: 0. In DNA, the CDR3 is TGTGCCACCAGCAGAGGGACAGGGGGCACCGGGGAGCTGTTTTTT. Translating it yields CATSRGTGGTGELFF.

The chain carries TRBV5-6 and TRBJ1-6; the match to TRBD1 covers 8 bases. Germline CDR1 SGHDT, CDR2 YYEEEE. With 5 bases clipped from V and 0 bases from J, the junction kept 7 bases outside the gene matches. This CDR3 has 17 residues. The CDR3 DNA is TGTGCCAGCAGTTTCCTGGACAGGGACTCCTATAATTCACCCCTCCACTTT. Its protein product is CASSFLDRDSYNSPLHF.

This clonotype occurred many times. The gene calls are TRBV7-8 and TRBJ1-5; 8 positions agree with TRBD1. There are 14 residues in the CDR3. Germline V CDR1 and CDR2: SGHVS, FQNEAQ. Trimming removed 4 bases from V and 7 bases from J; junction bases left unmatched: 6. CDR3 sequence reads: CASSSDRVGQPQHF. In nucleotides, the CDR3 is TGTGCCAGCAGCTCGGACAGGGTAGGACAGCCCCAGCATTTT.

This clonotype was detected a few times. This chain joins TRBV6-6 and TRBJ2-1; 10 bases fit TRBD2. V was clipped by 7 bases and J by 7 bases; unmatched bases: 7. The CDR3 totals 14 residues. Germline CDR1 and CDR2: MNHNY and SVGAGI (reference sequence). Here the CDR3 reads CASTPSGRINEQFF. As DNA, the CDR3 is TGTGCCAGCACCCCTAGCGGGAGAATTAATGAGCAGTTCTTC.

This clonotype has ten or more counts. The chain has TRBV20-1 and TRBJ2-5; possible D gene TRBD2, 6 bases. Germline CDR1 is DFQATT and CDR2 is SNEGSKA (reference sequence). V lost 0 bases and J 5 bases, leaving 13 bases between the germline ends. CDR3 size: 14 residues. In nucleotides, the CDR3 is TGCAGTGCTAGAGATATAGTTGGGAGGGAGACCCAGTACTTC. Translated, it gives CSARDIVGRETQYF.

In this sample, this clonotype turned up a few times. The CDR3 region has the DNA TGTGCCAGCAGTCTGGCGATTGGCACTGAAGCTTTCTTT. Protein: CASSLAIGTEAFF. The J gene is TRBJ1-1, the V gene TRBV27; D is unclear. CDR3 length: 13 amino acids. Trimming shortened V by 5 bases and J by 4 bases, and 11 bases separated the two germline ends. Germline V gene data show CDR1 as MNHEY and CDR2 as SMNVEV (reference sequence).

Regarding this clonotype: One base away lies a much larger clone, so this may be a sequencing read error. This chain links TRBV20-1 with TRBJ1-5; no definite D call. Germline-derived CDR1 and CDR2 are DFQATT and SNEGSKA (reference sequence). This CDR3 has 14 residues. Written as DNA, the CDR3 is TGCAGTGCTAGAAATTTGGGATCTAATCAGCCCCAGAATTTT. Amino acids: CSARNLGSNQPQNF.

This clonotype was seen repeatedly, ten times or more. The chain couples TRBV4-1 to TRBJ1-1; D call uncertain. V was trimmed by 5 bases and J by 0 bases, leaving 7 bases between them. The CDR3 is made up of 13 amino acids. Per germline, CDR1 MGHRA and CDR2 YSYEKL. The CDR3, as DNA: TGCGCCAGCAGCGGACTTATGAACACTGAAGCTTTCTTT. This encodes CASSGLMNTEAFF.

This clonotype counts as medium-sized. The gene calls are TRBV5-1 and TRBJ1-1, with 7 bases matching TRBD1. V lost 0 bases, J lost 5 bases, and 4 bases stayed unmatched. Germline CDR1 and CDR2: SGHRS and YFSETQ. This CDR3 spans 14 amino acids. CDR3 sequence reads: CASSLEGARTEAFF. DNA for the CDR3: TGCGCCAGCAGCTTGGAGGGGGCGAGGACTGAAGCTTTCTTT.

To note about this clonotype: A much larger clone differs by one base, so this may be a read error. This chain connects TRBV21-1 to TRBJ2-3. TRBV21-1 is annotated as a pseudogene. The CDR3 length is 14 residues. The CDR3 region is CASSIDSTTDTQYF. In DNA form, the CDR3 reads TGTGCCAGCAGCATAGACTCGACCACAGATACGCAGTATTTT.

This clonotype was seen repeatedly, ten times or more. The genes are TRBV6-5 and TRBJ2-2, with 7 bases fitting TRBD1. Per the germline V gene, CDR1 is MNHEY and CDR2 is SVGAGI. Trimming took 6 bases from V and 0 from J; bases not matched to a gene: 7. The CDR3 has 16 residues. Here the CDR3 DNA reads TGTGCCAGCAGGAGTACCGGGACAGCGAACACCGGGGAGCTGTTTTTT. This encodes CASRSTGTANTGELFF.

At least ten counts were recorded for this clonotype. The rearrangement joins TRBV29-1 to TRBJ2-3; D call uncertain. V was pared by 1 base and J by 6 bases, with 11 bases between. Germline V gene sequence: CDR1 SQVTM, CDR2 ANQGSEA. This CDR3 is 13 amino acids long. In DNA form, the CDR3 reads TGCAGCGTTGAAGGCAACAAAGGGGATACGCAGTATTTT. Its protein product is CSVEGNKGDTQYF.

This clonotype appeared many times. The chain recombines TRBV5-5 with TRBJ2-7; the match to TRBD1 covers 8 bases. Germline CDR1 and CDR2: SGHKS and YYEKEE (reference sequence). V shed 2 bases, J shed 4 bases, and the junction held 5 bases outside the gene matches. CDR3 length: 14 residues. The CDR3 region has the DNA TGTGCCAGCAGCTTTTTCCAGGGGGCTTACGAGCAGTACTTC. It codes for CASSFFQGAYEQYF.

This clonotype was picked up many times. CDR3 protein: CASSSDLGIGYEQYF. In nucleotides, the CDR3 is TGCGCCAGCAGCTCCGATCTGGGAATCGGCTACGAGCAGTACTTC. The chain combines TRBV5-1 with TRBJ2-7; unclear D gene. Trimming took 3 bases from V and 3 from J, leaving 16 bases between them. The CDR3 is 15 residues long. Germline CDR1 is SGHRS and CDR2 is YFSETQ. Complete variable domain (other parts from reference TRBV5-1 and TRBJ2-7): KAGVTQTPRYLIKTRGQQVTLSCSPISGHRSVSWYQQTPGQGLQFLFEYFSETQRNKGNFPGRFSGRQFSNSRSEMNVSTLELGDSALYLCASSSDLGIGYEQYFGPGTRLTVT.

This clonotype was observed at least ten times. This chain joins TRBV7-2 and TRBJ2-2, with TRBD2 identical over 9 bases. V was clipped by 1 base and J by 6 bases; unmatched bases: 3. The CDR3 sequence is 15 residues long. The germline gives CDR1 SGHTA, CDR2 FQGNSA. CDR3 protein: CASSLVLAGSGELFF. The CDR3 bases are TGTGCCAGCAGCTTAGTCCTAGCGGGATCCGGGGAGCTGTTTTTT. Full variable domain (outside the CDR3, taken from reference TRBV7-2 and TRBJ2-2): GAGVSQSPSNKVTEKGKDVELRCDPISGHTALYWYRQSLGQGLEFLIYFQGNSAPDKSGLPSDRFSAERTGGSVSTLTIQRTQQEDSAVYLCASSLVLAGSGELFFGEGSRLTVL.

This clonotype was observed at least ten times. This chain uses TRBV6-6 with TRBJ1-5, with D uncertain. The V and J ends lost 5 bases and 2 bases respectively, with 13 bases between them. Germline lookup yields CDR1 MNHNY and CDR2 SVGAGI (reference sequence). The CDR3 is 15 residues long. As DNA, the CDR3 is TGTGCCAGCAGTACAAGCGGTATCGGCAATCAGCCCCAGCATTTT. Its protein is CASSTSGIGNQPQHF.